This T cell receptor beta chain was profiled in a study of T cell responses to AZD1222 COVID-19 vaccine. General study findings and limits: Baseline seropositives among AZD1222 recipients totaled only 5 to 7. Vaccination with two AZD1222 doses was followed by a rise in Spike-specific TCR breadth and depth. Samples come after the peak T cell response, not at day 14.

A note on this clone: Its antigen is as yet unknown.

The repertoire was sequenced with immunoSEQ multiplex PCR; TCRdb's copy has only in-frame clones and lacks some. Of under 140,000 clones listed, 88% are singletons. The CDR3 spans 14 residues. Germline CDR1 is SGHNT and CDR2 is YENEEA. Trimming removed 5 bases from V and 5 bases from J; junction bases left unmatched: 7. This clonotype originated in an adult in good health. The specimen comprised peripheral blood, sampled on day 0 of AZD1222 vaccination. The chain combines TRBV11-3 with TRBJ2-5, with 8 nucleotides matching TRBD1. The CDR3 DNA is TGTGCCAGCAGCCCCACAGGGGGGACGGAGACCCAGTACTTC. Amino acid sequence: CASSPTGGTETQYF.